This T cell receptor (beta chain) was sequenced in a study of Ad26.COV2.S vaccination and SARS-CoV-2 variants. Study summary: Dosing was one shot or two shots 56 days apart.

On this clone itself: Its antigen is unidentified.

Treatment: some 20 received Ad26.COV2.S at low or high dose, single or two shots; about five received placebo; per-sample allocation not given. Following the first vaccine or placebo injection, samples were taken on day 63. CDR1 and CDR2 from the germline V gene are MDHEN and SYDVKM. J was trimmed by 1 base and V by 5 bases; bases with no gene match: 5. This CDR3 region has 17 residues. Clones were read by immunoSEQ multiplex PCR, and TCRdb kept only the in-frame ones, dropping some. The sample records roughly 510,000 clones, around 88% being singletons. Whole-study findings and limits: Participants given vaccine showed non-spike TCR breadth similar to that of placebo recipients.

This receptor was obtained from a person aged 18 to 65 who received the Ad26.COV2.S COVID-19 vaccine or a placebo. The chain employs TRBV28 and TRBJ2-2; the match to TRBD2 covers 12 bases. The material was peripheral blood, obtained in a trial of Ad26.COV2.S vaccine versus placebo. CDR3 protein: CASSVGGLAGNTGELFF. CDR3 bases: TGTGCCAGCAGTGTGGGGGGACTAGCGGGGAACACCGGGGAGCTGTTTTTT.